One and the same sample provided the 25 T cell receptor beta chains below, sequenced in a study of T cells after yellow fever vaccination. TCRdb itself ran the 5' RACE reads through MiXCR, one entry per CDR3 protein. The data contain about 360,000 distinct CDR3 sequences, over 5% of them seen just once; the ten biggest clones take up 15%. The source was PBMCs, collected 5 days after the yellow fever booster vaccination. These receptors originate from a man aged 30 to 45 who received the YFV17D yellow fever vaccine.

This clonotype was recorded many times. The chain combines TRBV5-1 with TRBJ2-3; D is unresolved. Germline values: CDR1 SGHRS, CDR2 YFSETQ. The CDR3 has 13 amino acids. Trimming left V 4 bases short and J 5 bases short, with 11 bases between. The CDR3 spells CASSPITGDTQYF. The CDR3 DNA reads TGCGCCAGCAGCCCGATCACCGGAGATACGCAGTATTTT.

This chain links TRBV5-1 with TRBJ2-7; D unclear. There are 16 residues in the CDR3. Deletions cut 4 bases from V and 0 bases from J, with 17 bases between. CDR1 and CDR2 (germline): SGHRS, YFSETQ. DNA for the CDR3: TGCGCCAGCAGCAACCTACAGCAGTCAGTCTCCTACGAGCAGTACTTC. Amino acids: CASSNLQQSVSYEQYF.

This clonotype was seen a handful of times. The J gene is TRBJ2-3, the V gene TRBV5-1, with 12 positions matching TRBD2. Germline V lookup: CDR1 SGHRS, CDR2 YFSETQ. Trimming removed 3 bases from V and 8 bases from J; junction bases left unmatched: 4. This CDR3 has 14 residues. This CDR3 is CASSSTSGGLTQYF. CDR3 DNA: TGCGCCAGCAGCTCGACTAGCGGGGGACTTACGCAGTATTTT.

This clonotype has ten or more counts. The chain uses TRBV9 and TRBJ2-5; possible D gene TRBD2, 5 bases. Trimming shortened V by 1 base and J by 4 bases, and 11 bases separated the two germline ends. Germline CDR1 is SGDLS and CDR2 is YYNGEE. The CDR3 covers 14 residues. For the CDR3, the DNA is TGTGCCAGCAGCGTAATGGCGGGTCGAGAGACCCAGTACTTC. Translating gives CASSVMAGRETQYF.

J is TRBJ2-4 and V is TRBV12-3 or TRBV12-4; possibly TRBD1 or TRBD2 for D (5 bases each). The CDR3 sequence is 17 residues long. The CDR3 coding sequence is TGTACCATCAGCTCTTTAGGGGTGGGGAGATACAAAAACATTCAGTACTTC. It codes for CTISSLGVGRYKNIQYF.

This clonotype was counted many times. The genes are TRBV6-1 and TRBJ2-7; TRBD1 matches at 9 bases. The V gene end was trimmed by 5 bases and the J gene end by 10 bases; junction bases not matched to a gene: 12. Germline assignment: CDR1 MNHNS and CDR2 SASEGT. The CDR3 extends over 14 amino acids. The DNA of the CDR3 is TGTGCCAGCAGTAGACCGGGACAGGGTTCGTTTCAGTACTTC. It translates to CASSRPGQGSFQYF.

This clonotype was picked up many times. The rearrangement joins TRBV20-1 to TRBJ2-2; TRBD2 matches at 8 bases. Germline values: CDR1 DFQATT, CDR2 SNEGSKA (reference sequence). CDR3 length: 15 amino acids. V shed 0 bases, J shed 8 bases, and the junction held 8 bases outside the gene matches. The CDR3 is CSAREAGAGPGELFF. CDR3 DNA: TGCAGTGCTAGAGAAGCGGGAGCGGGACCAGGGGAGCTGTTTTTT.

The chain joins TRBV20-1 to TRBJ2-5, with a possible D match to TRBD1 (5 bases). Germline CDR1 and CDR2: DFQATT and SNEGSKA (reference sequence). CDR3 length: 14 amino acids. The V end lost 3 bases, the J end lost 2 bases, and 13 bases lay between the germline ends. CDR3 DNA sequence: TGCAGTGCTAGTCGACAGCAATCTCAAGAGACCCAGTACTTC. This translates into CSASRQQSQETQYF.

This clonotype was detected a few times. This chain links TRBV6-1 with TRBJ2-3; D call uncertain. The germline CDR1 and CDR2 sequences are MNHNS and SASEGT. V lost 4 bases to trimming and J lost 0 bases, with 17 bases between them. The CDR3 runs to 17 residues. This CDR3 is CASSAAELGPSTDTQYF. In DNA form, the CDR3 reads TGTGCCAGCAGTGCCGCGGAGCTAGGGCCTAGCACAGATACGCAGTATTTT.

The chain is built from TRBV28 and TRBJ2-7, with 14 bases matching TRBD2. Per the germline V gene, CDR1 is MDHEN and CDR2 is SYDVKM. The CDR3 spans 16 residues. Trimming cost V 7 bases and J 3 bases; bases outside gene matches: 8. DNA for the CDR3: TGTGCCAGCACCGGGACTAGCGGGAGATCCGGCTACGAGCAGTACTTC. Its translation is CASTGTSGRSGYEQYF.

This clonotype was observed a few times. One junction end disagrees with the germline gene, perhaps due to a read error. V and J are TRBV10-3 and TRBJ2-2; D gene unclear. The CDR3 has 12 amino acids. Germline CDR1 reads ENHRY; CDR2 reads SYGVKD. The CDR3 DNA is TGTGCCATCGGTGAATCGGTCGGGGAGCTGTTTTTT. Its protein is CAIGESVGELFF.

In this sample, this clonotype turned up many times. CDR3 in amino acids: CASTPRTARTDTQYF. The CDR3 nucleotides are TGCGCCAGCACCCCCCGGACAGCCCGCACAGATACGCAGTATTTT. This chain joins TRBV5-1 and TRBJ2-3; D may be TRBD1 (6 bases). Trimming removed 6 bases from V and 1 base from J, with 15 bases in between. The germline V gene has CDR1 SGHRS and CDR2 YFSETQ. This CDR3 contains 15 residues.

V gene TRBV7-9 combines with J gene TRBJ1-1; D is possibly TRBD1 (6 bases). This CDR3 is built from 17 residues. Looked up from germline, CDR1 is SEHNR and CDR2 is FQNEAQ (reference sequence). The V end was cut by 1 base, the J end by 5 bases, with 20 bases between. The CDR3 protein is CASSLGGLSLFGTEAFF. The CDR3 bases are TGTGCCAGCAGCTTAGGGGGGCTCTCTCTATTCGGGACTGAAGCTTTCTTT.

In its sample, this clonotype was seen many times. Here the CDR3 reads CASSIRSSNTEAFF. The CDR3, as DNA: TGTGCCAGTAGTATCAGAAGTTCGAACACTGAAGCTTTCTTT. V is TRBV19 and J is TRBJ1-1; the D is unclear. Trimming took 3 bases from V and 1 from J, leaving 9 bases between them. This CDR3 has 14 amino acids. The V gene's germline CDR1 is LNHDA and CDR2 SQIVND (reference sequence).

This clonotype showed up many times. J is TRBJ2-5 and V is TRBV10-3; D is ambiguous. Trimming took off 4 bases at V and 5 bases at J, with 14 bases between the two ends. The CDR3 has 14 residues. Germline V lookup: CDR1 ENHRY, CDR2 SYGVKD. CDR3 DNA: TGTGCCATCAGTGCAGGTCAACCCGGGGAGACCCAGTACTTC. The encoded protein is CAISAGQPGETQYF.

The genes are TRBV12-3 or TRBV12-4 and TRBJ2-1; 7 bases align to TRBD1. The CDR3 sequence is 15 residues long. V lost 6 bases to trimming and J lost 9 bases; unmatched junction nucleotides: 14. CDR3 in DNA: TGTGCCAGCAGACCGTCAACCCCACAGGGGAGTGAGCAGTTCTTC. This encodes CASRPSTPQGSEQFF.

This chain links TRBV5-1 with TRBJ2-5; 9 bases align to TRBD1. CDR1 is SGHRS and CDR2 is YFSETQ in the germline V gene. The CDR3 is 14 residues long. V dropped 2 bases and J dropped 5; count of bases not matched to a gene: 4. Written as DNA, the CDR3 is TGCGCCAGCAGCTTACAGGGGGCAGAGGAGACCCAGTACTTC. Translating gives CASSLQGAEETQYF.

This sequence joins TRBV7-2 and TRBJ1-2, with TRBD1 as a possible D gene (5 bases). CDR1 SGHTA and CDR2 FQGNSA come from the germline V gene. V shed 7 bases and J shed 6 bases, with 18 bases lying between them. CDR3 size: 14 residues. DNA for the CDR3: TGTGCCAGCACGAAAGGAGGGGTGACAGATGGCTACACCTTC. It codes for CASTKGGVTDGYTF.

This clonotype was found many times. The V gene is TRBV5-1, the J gene TRBJ2-7; a weak D match, TRBD1 (5 bases). Germline V lookup: CDR1 SGHRS, CDR2 YFSETQ. V lost 3 bases to trimming and J lost 6 bases, with 10 bases between them. The CDR3 contains 12 residues. The CDR3 DNA sequence: TGCGCCAGCAGCTGGCAGGGATCCGAGCAGTACTTC. The encoded protein is CASSWQGSEQYF.

The V and J genes are TRBV10-3 and TRBJ2-5, with 8 positions matching TRBD2. The junction had 9 bases not matched to a gene; V was cut back by 11 bases and J by 4 bases. CDR3 length: 13 amino acids. The germline V gene encodes CDR1 ENHRY and CDR2 SYGVKD. The CDR3 nucleotides are TGTGCCTCAAGTGGGGCGGGGGGAGAGACCCAGTACTTC. This gives the protein CASSGAGGETQYF.

The sample holds many counts of this clonotype. The V and J genes are TRBV5-1 and TRBJ2-1; D is undetermined. Looked up from germline, CDR1 is SGHRS and CDR2 is YFSETQ. The CDR3 totals 15 residues. The germline V and J ends were trimmed by 4 bases and 0 bases, with 11 bases remaining between them. CDR3 amino acids: CASSIGYGSYNEQFF. The CDR3 region has the DNA TGCGCCAGCAGCATAGGGTATGGCTCCTACAATGAGCAGTTCTTC.

This clonotype was recorded at least ten times. This chain uses TRBV27 with TRBJ2-3; tentative D call: TRBD1 (6 bases). Germline assignment: CDR1 MNHEY and CDR2 SMNVEV (reference sequence). Trimming shortened V by 10 bases and J by 4 bases, and 15 bases separated the two germline ends. The CDR3 is made up of 13 amino acids. In DNA, the CDR3 is TGTGCCACACAGGGCAGGTTAGCAGATACGCAGTATTTT. Its translation is CATQGRLADTQYF.

The chain recombines TRBV6-2 or TRBV6-3 with TRBJ1-1, with a possible D match to TRBD1 (6 bases). Between the trimmed V and J ends, which lost 7 bases and 4 bases, there was a span of 22 bases. Per the germline V gene, CDR1 is MNHEY and CDR2 is SVGEGT. The CDR3 covers 16 residues. CDR3: CASNTYLQGFSTEAFF. As DNA, the CDR3 is TGTGCCAGCAATACTTACCTACAGGGATTTAGCACTGAAGCTTTCTTT.

This clonotype occurred many times. The V and J genes are TRBV20-1 and TRBJ1-1; weak D call: TRBD1 (6 bases). The CDR3 is 13 residues long. V lost 1 base and J lost 6, with 12 bases in between. CDR1 is DFQATT and CDR2 is SNEGSKA in the germline V gene (reference sequence). CDR3 sequence: CSARVWGASEAFF. CDR3 DNA: TGCAGTGCTAGAGTATGGGGGGCGTCTGAAGCTTTCTTT.

This clonotype was recorded many times. The chain uses TRBV10-3 and TRBJ2-7; 10 bases are shared with TRBD1. Looked up from germline, CDR1 is ENHRY and CDR2 is SYGVKD. The V segment lost 10 bases and the J segment 4 bases; nucleotides outside the gene matches: 4. The CDR3 is made up of 12 amino acids. CDR3 in amino acids: CATRTGGYEQYF. CDR3 in DNA: TGTGCCACCAGGACAGGGGGGTACGAGCAGTACTTC.